This section outlines one T cell receptor (beta chain) sequence together with its context. This could be a read error, since a much larger clone is one nucleotide away. This record comes from a study of blood T cells in healthy people across ages. For the second PCR, which ran for about 6 to 11 cycles, a sample-barcoded 5' primer and a J-beta primer mix were used. CDR3-containing paired-end reads numbering at least 3 million came from each sample. TCRdb recomputed calls from the 5' RACE reads with MiXCR, one row per CDR3 protein. Of around 1,500,000 distinct CDR3 sequences in the sample, about 28% were seen once. Germline CDR1 DFQATT, CDR2 SNEGSKA (reference sequence). The CDR3 consists of 16 residues.

The rearrangement joins TRBV20-1 to TRBJ2-6; 7 positions match TRBD2. This sequence originates from a woman aged 30 to 39 in good health. Sequenced sample: blood. The DNA for the CDR3 is TGCAGTGCTAGAGCGGGAGGCTCCTCTGGGGCCAACGTCCGGACTTTC. Residues: CSARAGGSSGANVRTF.